A selection of T cell receptor beta chains follows, all from one sample in a study of blood T cell repertoires in COVID-19. Sequenced by immunoSEQ multiplex PCR; TCRdb stores in-frame clones only, minus some. The data hold some 170,000 clones, with 60% to 80% observed a single time. Material for sequencing was peripheral blood. The receptor source for this set is a woman between 65 and 79 years old with acute or convalescent COVID-19. CDR3s include the opening cysteine and the closing phenylalanine or tryptophan. The D gene is left open where the match is weak. Expanded clones are given a class, and other clones once, few, many or no size at all.

v_gene,abundance,j_gene,d_gene,CDR3nt,CDR3aa
TRBV5-4,-,TRBJ1-1,TRBD1,TGTGCCAGCAGCTTGGGACAGGGGACGGACACTGAAGCTTTCTTT,CASSLGQGTDTEAFF
TRBV18,once,TRBJ2-3,-,TGTGCCAGCTCCGGCGGGCCCGATACGCAGTATTTT,CASSGGPDTQYF
TRBV7-9,-,TRBJ2-3,TRBD2,TGTGCCAGCAGCTCCGGGACTAGGTCCACAGATACGCAGTATTTT,CASSSGTRSTDTQYF
TRBV5-6,-,TRBJ2-7,-,TGTGCCAGCAGCTCCCGGGACTACGAGCAGTACTTC,CASSSRDYEQYF
TRBV19,once,TRBJ2-2,TRBD1,TGTGCCAGTAGCGGACAGGGAATGGGCACCGGGGAGCTGTTTTTT,CASSGQGMGTGELFF
TRBV19,-,TRBJ2-7,-,TGTGCCAGTACCGCAGGGTCTTACTACGAGCAGTACTTC,CASTAGSYYEQYF
TRBV7-2,-,TRBJ1-5,-,TGTGCCAGCAGCTTAACCCAGAATCAGCCCCAGCATTTT,CASSLTQNQPQHF
TRBV12-5,-,TRBJ1-4,TRBD1,TGTGCTAGTGGTAACCATGACAGGGGCTTTAATGAAAAACTGTTTTTT,CASGNHDRGFNEKLFF
TRBV29-1,-,TRBJ2-1,TRBD1,TGCAGCCTTTGGACAGGGCACTCCTACAATGAGCAGTTCTTC,CSLWTGHSYNEQFF
TRBV29-1,once,TRBJ2-5,TRBD2,TGCAGCGTGCGGGAGGGGGACGGGGAGACCCAGTACTTC,CSVREGDGETQYF
TRBV4-2,-,TRBJ2-2,TRBD2,TGTGCCAGCAGCCAAGTTCCGGGAGGGACCACCGGGGAGCTGTTTTTT,CASSQVPGGTTGELFF
TRBV10-3,-,TRBJ2-1,TRBD2,TGTGCCATCAGTCTGTTACTAGCGGGAACGAATGAGCAGTTCTTC,CAISLLLAGTNEQFF
TRBV19,few,TRBJ2-5,TRBD2,TGTGCCAGTAGACCGGGACTAGCGGGGCAAGAGACCCAGTACTTC,CASRPGLAGQETQYF
TRBV25-1,-,TRBJ2-5,-,TGTGCCAGCTCCAATCCGGGGCAGGGGCAAGAGACCCAGTACTTC,CASSNPGQGQETQYF
TRBV7-9,-,TRBJ1-2,-,TGTGCCAGCAGCCTGGATACAGGTGTCACCTTC,CASSLDTGVTF
TRBV2,-,TRBJ1-4,-,TGTGCCAGCAGTGGTTGGCAGGTGAATGAAAAACTGTTTTTT,CASSGWQVNEKLFF
TRBV5-1,few,TRBJ2-7,TRBD2,TGCGCCAGCAGCTTGGCTATCGGGCTAGCGGGATCCTACGAGCAGTACTTC,CASSLAIGLAGSYEQYF
TRBV6-5,once,TRBJ1-1,-,TGTGCCAGCAGGGTGGTTGCTGGCCCGAACACTGAAGCTTTCTTT,CASRVVAGPNTEAFF
TRBV7-9,-,TRBJ2-1,-,TGTGCCAGCAGCTTCTCGACTAGATACAATGAGCAGTTCTTC,CASSFSTRYNEQFF
TRBV2,once,TRBJ2-5,-,TGTGCCAGCGATTTGACATCGAGCGGGACCCAGTACTTC,CASDLTSSGTQYF
TRBV27,-,TRBJ1-2,-,TGTGCCAGCAGACGAACCGGGTCAAACTATGGCTACACCTTC,CASRRTGSNYGYTF
TRBV15,-,TRBJ1-2,-,TGTGCCACCAGCAGAGTTGGGAGGGATGGCTACACCTTC,CATSRVGRDGYTF
TRBV19,once,TRBJ2-7,TRBD1,TGTGCCAGTAGTCCTGATGGGGGACAGACAAACTACGAGCAGTACTTC,CASSPDGGQTNYEQYF
TRBV29-1,few,TRBJ1-5,TRBD1,TGCAGCGTGGGACAGGGAGGACAGCCCCAGCATTTT,CSVGQGGQPQHF
TRBV9,-,TRBJ2-3,TRBD2,TGTGCCAGCAACCGGGCGGGAGGGCCCCGCACAGATACGCAGTATTTT,CASNRAGGPRTDTQYF
TRBV4-1,-,TRBJ1-6,TRBD1,TGCGCCAGCAGCCAAGGAAGTGGGGGAGCGACAGGGGACCATTCACCCCTCCACTTT,CASSQGSGGATGDHSPLHF
TRBV5-6,-,TRBJ1-4,-,TGTGCCAGCAGCTCCCCACAGGGAGGGAGTGAAAAACTGTTTTTT,CASSSPQGGSEKLFF
TRBV30,-,TRBJ1-5,TRBD1,TGTGCCTGGAGTGTGGGGACAGGCCTGAACAATCAGCCCCAGCATTTT,CAWSVGTGLNNQPQHF
TRBV6-1,-,TRBJ1-1,-,TGTGCCAGCAGTGAAGTTGGCTTGATGACGTTAGACGAGGTCACTGAAGCTTTCTTT,CASSEVGLMTLDEVTEAFF
TRBV7-6,few,TRBJ2-3,TRBD2,TGTGCCAGCAGCTCAAGACCTAGCGGGATTACAGATACGCAGTATTTT,CASSSRPSGITDTQYF
TRBV2,-,TRBJ2-3,-,TGTGCCAGCAGTGAGGTCTGGGGGCGCGAGGGCACAGATACGCAGTATTTT,CASSEVWGREGTDTQYF
TRBV5-6,once,TRBJ1-5,TRBD1,TGTGCCAGCAGTTACGGACAGGTGGGACAGCCCCAGCATTTT,CASSYGQVGQPQHF
TRBV5-1,-,TRBJ2-2,-,TGCGCCAGCAGCTTGCTACAGCAACCCGGGGAGCTGTTTTTT,CASSLLQQPGELFF
TRBV19,-,TRBJ2-5,-,TGTGCCAGTACCAATGCAGGGCCGGAGACCCAGTACTTC,CASTNAGPETQYF
TRBV5-4,few,TRBJ2-1,TRBD2,TGTGCCAGCAGCAAGGGACTAGCGGGATTGCATGAGCAGTTCTTC,CASSKGLAGLHEQFF
TRBV7-9,-,TRBJ1-4,-,TGTGCCAGCAGCCGAGTGACAACAGGAGGGGAAAAACTGTTTTTT,CASSRVTTGGEKLFF
TRBV19,-,TRBJ1-1,TRBD1,TGTGCCAGTAGTGTCGACAGGGTAAGCACTGAAGCTTTCTTT,CASSVDRVSTEAFF
TRBV4-2,-,TRBJ2-1,-,TGTGCCAGCAGCCAAGGACGCTTACAGTCCAATGAGCAGTTCTTC,CASSQGRLQSNEQFF
TRBV4-1,-,TRBJ2-2,TRBD2,TGCGCCAGCAGCCAAGACCCTCTCCTAGCGGGAGGGGATACCGGGGAGCTGTTTTTT,CASSQDPLLAGGDTGELFF
TRBV5-1,-,TRBJ1-4,-,TGCGCCAGCAGCTTGGGTAGTTCGGTTAATGAAAAACTGTTTTTT,CASSLGSSVNEKLFF
TRBV3-1/TRBV3-2,once,TRBJ2-7,TRBD1,TGTGCCAGCAGCCAAGGGTGGACAGGAACCTACGAGCAGTACTTC,CASSQGWTGTYEQYF
TRBV5-1,-,TRBJ2-1,TRBD2,TGCGCCAGCAGCCAGGGGACTAGCGGGAGTTCCTACAATGAGCAGTTCTTC,CASSQGTSGSSYNEQFF
TRBV28,-,TRBJ2-1,TRBD2,TGTGCCAGCGCCCTAGCGGGAGGGCCGGTCCATGAGCAGTTCTTC,CASALAGGPVHEQFF
TRBV7-2,-,TRBJ1-4,-,TGTGCCAGCAGCTTAGGGGCCGGGAGGGGTAATGAAAAACTGTTTTTT,CASSLGAGRGNEKLFF
TRBV5-1,once,TRBJ2-1,-,TGCGCCAGCAGCCTGGGGCCGATCAATGAGCAGTTCTTC,CASSLGPINEQFF
TRBV5-1,-,TRBJ2-1,TRBD2,TGCGCCAGCAGCTTGGCTAGCGGGACGGGTCCTGAGCAGTTCTTC,CASSLASGTGPEQFF
TRBV29-1,-,TRBJ1-1,-,TGCAGCGCTAAGGAAACAGGTCGTGGGACTGAAGCTTTCTTT,CSAKETGRGTEAFF